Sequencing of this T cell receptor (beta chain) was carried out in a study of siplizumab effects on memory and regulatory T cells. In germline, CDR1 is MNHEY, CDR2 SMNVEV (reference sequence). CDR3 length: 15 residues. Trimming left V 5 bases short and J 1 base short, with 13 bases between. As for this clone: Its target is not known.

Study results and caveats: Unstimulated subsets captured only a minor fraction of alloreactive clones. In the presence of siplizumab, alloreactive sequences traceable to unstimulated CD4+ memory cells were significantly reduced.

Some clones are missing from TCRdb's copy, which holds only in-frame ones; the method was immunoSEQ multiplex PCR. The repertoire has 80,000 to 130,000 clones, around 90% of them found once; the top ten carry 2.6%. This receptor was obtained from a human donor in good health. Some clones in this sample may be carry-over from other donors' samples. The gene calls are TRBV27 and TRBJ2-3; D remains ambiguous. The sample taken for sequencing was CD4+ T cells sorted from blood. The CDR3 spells CASSPRKWGTDTQYF. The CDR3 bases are TGTGCCAGCAGTCCCCGGAAGTGGGGCACAGATACGCAGTATTTT.